This T cell receptor (beta chain) was documented in a study of response to subunit inactivated influenza vaccine. Notes on the study in general: Seasonal influenza vaccination, on each occasion, was suggested by the authors to recruit few new T cells.

Via MiXCR, TCRdb re-called the RT-PCR reads, giving one row per CDR3 protein. The table lists some 500,000 distinct CDR3 sequences, about 25% of them singletons. The CDR3 has 15 amino acids. J lost 2 bases, V lost 3 bases, and 7 bases had no gene match. CDR1 SGHRS and CDR2 YFSETQ come from the germline V gene. Of note for this clonotype: Its antigen is currently unknown.

The sequences come from CD4+ T cells sorted from PBMCs, collected more than 4 days after vaccination. This chain joins TRBV5-1 and TRBJ2-5; 7 bases are shared with TRBD2. The origin of this receptor is a man aged 50 to 60 who received an inactivated influenza vaccine. The CDR3 region is CASSWVAGPQETQYF. In DNA, the CDR3 is TGCGCCAGCAGCTGGGTAGCGGGCCCTCAAGAGACCCAGTACTTC.